What follows describes a single T cell receptor (beta chain). This specimen comes from a study of blood T cell repertoires in COVID-19. The CDR3 is made up of 14 amino acids. V lost 2 bases to trimming and J lost 3 bases, with 11 bases between them. CDR1 and CDR2 from the germline V gene are MNHEY and SVGAGI. Data came from immunoSEQ multiplex PCR; TCRdb stores just in-frame clones and leaves some out. This table has about 100,000 clones, approximately 84% appearing once. The chain uses TRBV6-5 and TRBJ2-7, with D possibly matching TRBD1 (6 bases). The sequence derives from a man aged 55 to 69 with acute or convalescent COVID-19. Input material: peripheral blood. CDR3 region: CASSYGTDSYEQYF. The CDR3, as DNA: TGTGCCAGCAGTTACGGGACGGACAGCTACGAGCAGTACTTC.